The next 17 T cell receptor beta chains were all read from a single sample in a study of OX40 agonist ivuxolimab in advanced cancers. Using immunoSEQ multiplex PCR, the repertoire was profiled, and TCRdb retains in-frame clones only, with some absent. Here the sample spans under 65,000 clones, 91% being singletons. The sequencing used CD4+ or CD8+ T cells sorted from blood, collected in a trial of the OX40 agonist ivuxolimab. The receptors shown here come from an adult with an advanced solid tumor such as melanoma, head and neck, liver or kidney cancer.

The chain is built from TRBV6-1 and TRBJ1-2, with D unclear. CDR1 is MNHNS and CDR2 is SASEGT in the germline V gene. The CDR3 length is 13 residues. V was trimmed by 2 bases and J by 5 bases, leaving 9 bases between them. The chain's CDR3 is CASSEIRGYGYTF. In nucleotides, the CDR3 is TGTGCCAGCAGTGAAATTCGAGGTTATGGCTACACCTTC.

The DNA for the CDR3 is TGCGCCAGCAGCCGGAGAGACAATGAGCAGTTCTTC. As protein: CASSRRDNEQFF. The chain combines TRBV4-1 with TRBJ2-1; no firm D call. The CDR3 spans 12 residues. With 4 bases removed from V and 5 bases from J, the gap between germline ends came to 6 bases. Germline V gene data show CDR1 as MGHRA and CDR2 as YSYEKL.

The chain has TRBV5-1 and TRBJ1-1; a weak D match, TRBD1 (6 bases). The CDR3 loop spans 14 amino acids. Trimming cost V 3 bases and J 1 base, with 10 bases left between them. CDR1 and CDR2 (germline): SGHRS, YFSETQ. The CDR3 nucleotides read TGCGCCAGCAGCTCACAGGGATCGAACACTGAAGCTTTCTTT. Protein sequence: CASSSQGSNTEAFF.

This clone was found a few times. V and J are TRBV7-9 and TRBJ1-2; D possibly corresponds to TRBD1 (5 bases). Between the trimmed V and J ends, which lost 0 bases and 2 bases, there was a span of 7 bases. CDR3 length equals 14 residues. Germline values: CDR1 SEHNR, CDR2 FQNEAQ (reference sequence). The CDR3 loop is CASSLAAGNYGYTF. The CDR3 bases are TGTGCCAGCAGCTTAGCGGCAGGGAACTATGGCTACACCTTC.

The chain combines TRBV7-3 with TRBJ2-1; D may be TRBD1 (5 bases). Trimming took off 2 bases at V and 9 bases at J, with 14 bases between the two ends. This CDR3 is 14 amino acids long. Germline CDR1 reads SGHTA; CDR2 reads FQGTGA. The CDR3 nucleotides are TGTGCCAGCAGCTTATACACTCCGGACACTGAGCAGTTCTTC. As protein: CASSLYTPDTEQFF.

The chain joins TRBV4-2 to TRBJ2-5; 8 bases match TRBD2. The CDR3 spans 15 residues. The germline gives CDR1 LGHNA, CDR2 YNFKEQ. J lost 0 bases, V lost 3 bases, and 3 bases had no gene match. The CDR3 protein is CASSQQAGDQETQYF. CDR3 DNA: TGTGCCAGCAGCCAGCAAGCGGGAGACCAAGAGACCCAGTACTTC.

The chain is built from TRBV5-1 and TRBJ2-1; TRBD2 matches at 7 bases. The CDR3 covers 16 residues. V lost 7 bases to trimming and J lost 2 bases; unmatched junction nucleotides: 12. The germline CDR1 and CDR2 sequences are SGHRS and YFSETQ. The CDR3 region is CASPPTLGGAYNEQFF. The DNA for the CDR3 is TGCGCCAGCCCACCGACGCTGGGGGGGGCCTACAATGAGCAGTTCTTC.

The rearrangement links TRBV6-5 to TRBJ1-3; 8 bases are a match to TRBD1. Germline V gene sequence: CDR1 MNHEY, CDR2 SVGAGI. Losses at the gene ends were 10 bases for V and 4 bases for J; bases not matched to a gene: 6. CDR3 length equals 13 residues. The CDR3 bases are TGTGCCACCCAACAGGGGGACGGAAACACCATATATTTT. Translating it yields CATQQGDGNTIYF.

This chain joins TRBV5-6 and TRBJ2-5, with D possibly TRBD2 on 6 matching bases. Germline CDR1 is SGHDT and CDR2 is YYEEEE. The CDR3 runs 15 residues. Trimming shortened V by 2 bases and J by 4 bases, and 15 bases separated the two germline ends. The CDR3 spells CASSFGGPMGETQYF. The CDR3 DNA reads as TGTGCCAGCAGCTTCGGGGGACCTATGGGAGAGACCCAGTACTTC.

This clone turned up a few times. The rearrangement uses TRBV5-1 and TRBJ2-3; a weak D match, TRBD1 (5 bases). V was clipped by 1 base and J by 1 base, with 7 bases between them. From germline, CDR1 is SGHRS and CDR2 YFSETQ. This CDR3 is 14 amino acids long. CDR3 bases: TGCGCCAGCAGCTTGTTGGGGCGCACAGATACGCAGTATTTT. It encodes CASSLLGRTDTQYF.

The chain recombines TRBV5-1 with TRBJ1-6; D is undetermined. CDR3 length equals 15 residues. The V end was cut by 0 bases, the J end by 8 bases, with 12 bases between. Germline CDR1 reads SGHRS; CDR2 reads YFSETQ. For the CDR3, the DNA is TGCGCCAGCAGCTTGGACAACGCGGATTATTCACCCCTCCACTTT. Encoded protein: CASSLDNADYSPLHF.

The chain links TRBV27 to TRBJ2-2, with 8 bases lining up with TRBD1. Germline values: CDR1 MNHEY, CDR2 SMNVEV (reference sequence). CDR3 length: 16 residues. V was clipped by 3 bases and J by 3 bases; unmatched bases: 6. CDR3 bases: TGTGCCAGCAGTTTGTCCAGGGGGCAGCACACCGGGGAGCTGTTTTTT. This sequence encodes CASSLSRGQHTGELFF.

The V and J genes are TRBV27 and TRBJ1-2; 7 nucleotides line up with TRBD1. Germline V gives CDR1 MNHEY, CDR2 SMNVEV (reference sequence). After removal of 1 base from V and 4 bases from J, the junction contained 6 bases not matched to a gene. This CDR3 is 15 amino acids long. This CDR3 is CASSLFQGGGYGYTF. CDR3 nucleotide sequence: TGTGCCAGCAGTTTATTTCAGGGGGGCGGCTATGGCTACACCTTC.

The chain uses TRBV7-9 and TRBJ2-7, with D perhaps matching TRBD2 (5 bases). CDR1 is SEHNR, CDR2 FQNEAQ, per germline (reference sequence). Trimming took 5 bases from V and 5 from J, leaving 13 bases between them. This CDR3 spans 13 amino acids. DNA for the CDR3: TGTGCCAGCAGCACCGGGGTAAGGAACGAGCAGTACTTC. Encoded protein: CASSTGVRNEQYF.

This chain joins TRBV2 and TRBJ2-3, with 12 bases matching TRBD2. This CDR3 comprises 14 residues. Germline lookup yields CDR1 SNHLY and CDR2 FYNNEI. V lost 8 bases to trimming and J lost 3 bases; unmatched junction nucleotides: 3. In nucleotides, the CDR3 is TGTGCCAGCTCTAGCGGGGGGGCAACAGATACGCAGTATTTT. Translation gives CASSSGGATDTQYF.

The chain combines TRBV7-6 with TRBJ2-7; no clear D. The CDR3 runs to 12 residues. Trimming took 1 base from V and 5 from J, leaving 6 bases between them. The germline gives CDR1 SGHVS, CDR2 FNYEAQ. In DNA form, the CDR3 reads TGTGCCAGCAGCTTAGACGGTAACGAGCAGTACTTC. It translates to CASSLDGNEQYF.

J is TRBJ1-2 and V is TRBV6-5, with D unclear. V was pared by 7 bases and J by 2 bases, with 8 bases between. The CDR3 runs to 12 residues. Germline assignment: CDR1 MNHEY and CDR2 SVGAGI. CDR3 residues: CASKRRNYGYTF. CDR3 bases: TGTGCCAGCAAACGTAGGAACTATGGCTACACCTTC.